This TCR beta chain was sequenced in a study of cytomegalovirus exposure and HLA in healthy donors. Background on the study: Researchers found that roughly 77% of some 400 genotyped donors fell within the Caucasian-associated ancestry cluster. General study results and limits: DRB1 showed the most TCR associations and HLA-C the fewest in a later analysis, as rates varied by HLA locus. Productive status was seen about 87% or about 30% of the time for most TCR beta V segments in an earlier analysis. In a later analysis, CMV-associated beta chains were mostly HLA-associated, it appeared.

The germline CDR1 and CDR2 sequences are SGHRS and YFSETQ. J gave up 4 bases and V 4 bases, and 12 bases lay outside the gene matches. The CDR3 sequence is 18 residues long. For this clone: Antigen unknown.

The PCR used 60 Vbeta and 13 Jbeta primers. Sequencing used immunoSEQ multiplex PCR; TCRdb keeps in-frame clones, though not all of them. This sample contains some 130,000 clones. V and J are TRBV5-1 and TRBJ2-3; 13 nucleotides agree with TRBD2. The sample taken for sequencing was PBMCs. The receptor comes from a man in his late teens or twenties in good health and CMV-seronegative. For the CDR3, the DNA is TGCGCCAGCAGCACTCGACTAGCGGGAGGATTTGTGGCAGATACGCAGTATTTT. Translated: CASSTRLAGGFVADTQYF.